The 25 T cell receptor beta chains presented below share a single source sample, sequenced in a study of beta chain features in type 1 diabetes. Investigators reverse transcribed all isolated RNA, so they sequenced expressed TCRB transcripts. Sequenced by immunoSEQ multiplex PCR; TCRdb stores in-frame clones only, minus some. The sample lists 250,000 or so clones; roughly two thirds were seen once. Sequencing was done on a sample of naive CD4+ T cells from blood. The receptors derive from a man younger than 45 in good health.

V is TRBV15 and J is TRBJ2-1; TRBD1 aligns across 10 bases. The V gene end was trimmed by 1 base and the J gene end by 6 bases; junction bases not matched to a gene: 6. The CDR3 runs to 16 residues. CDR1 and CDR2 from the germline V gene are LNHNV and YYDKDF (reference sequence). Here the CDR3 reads CATSRGRDRGFNEQFF. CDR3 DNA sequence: TGTGCCACCAGCAGAGGAAGGGACAGGGGATTCAATGAGCAGTTCTTC.

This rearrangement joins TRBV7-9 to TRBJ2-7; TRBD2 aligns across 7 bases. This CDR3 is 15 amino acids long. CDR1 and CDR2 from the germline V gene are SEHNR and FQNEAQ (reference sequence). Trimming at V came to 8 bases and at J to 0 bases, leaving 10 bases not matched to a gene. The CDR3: CASGLAGPTSYEQYF. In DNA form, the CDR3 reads TGTGCCAGCGGATTAGCGGGTCCCACCTCCTACGAGCAGTACTTC.

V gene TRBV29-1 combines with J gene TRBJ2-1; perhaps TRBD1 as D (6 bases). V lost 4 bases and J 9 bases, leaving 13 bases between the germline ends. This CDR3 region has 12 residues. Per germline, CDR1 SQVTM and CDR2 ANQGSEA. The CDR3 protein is CSVGAYRVEQFF. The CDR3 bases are TGCAGCGTTGGGGCCTACAGGGTTGAGCAGTTCTTC.

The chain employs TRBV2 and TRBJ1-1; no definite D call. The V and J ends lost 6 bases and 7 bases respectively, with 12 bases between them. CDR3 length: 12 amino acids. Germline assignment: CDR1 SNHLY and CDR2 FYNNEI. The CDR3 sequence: CASSGPRSEAFF. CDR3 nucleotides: TGTGCCAGCAGCGGACCGCGGAGTGAAGCTTTCTTT.

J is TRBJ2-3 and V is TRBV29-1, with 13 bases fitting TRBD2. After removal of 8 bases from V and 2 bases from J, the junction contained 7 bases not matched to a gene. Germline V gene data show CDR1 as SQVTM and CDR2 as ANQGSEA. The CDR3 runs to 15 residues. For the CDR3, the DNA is TGCAGCTTAAGACTAGCGGGGGGCTACACAGATACGCAGTATTTT. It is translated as CSLRLAGGYTDTQYF.

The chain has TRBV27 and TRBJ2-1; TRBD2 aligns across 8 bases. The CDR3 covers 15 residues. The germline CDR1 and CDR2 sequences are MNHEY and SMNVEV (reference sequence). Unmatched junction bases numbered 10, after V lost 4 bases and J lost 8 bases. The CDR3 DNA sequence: TGTGCCAGCAGTTCCCCGGGACTAGGGTCCTATGAGCAGTTCTTC. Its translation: CASSSPGLGSYEQFF.

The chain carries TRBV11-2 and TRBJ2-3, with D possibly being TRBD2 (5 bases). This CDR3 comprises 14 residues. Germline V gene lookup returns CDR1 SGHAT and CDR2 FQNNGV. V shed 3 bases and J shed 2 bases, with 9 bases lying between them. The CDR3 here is CASSFTGFTDTQYF. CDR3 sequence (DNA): TGTGCCAGCAGCTTCACGGGATTCACAGATACGCAGTATTTT.

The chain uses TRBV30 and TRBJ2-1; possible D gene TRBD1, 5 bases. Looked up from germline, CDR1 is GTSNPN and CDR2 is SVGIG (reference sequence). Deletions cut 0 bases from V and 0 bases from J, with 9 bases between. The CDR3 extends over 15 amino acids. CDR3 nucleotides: TGTGCCTGGAGTGTAGGGGCCTCCTCCTACAATGAGCAGTTCTTC. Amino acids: CAWSVGASSYNEQFF.

The chain's CDR3 is CSVESPAGEGETQYF. The CDR3 bases are TGCAGCGTTGAATCCCCCGCGGGAGAGGGGGAGACCCAGTACTTC. The chain has TRBV29-1 and TRBJ2-5; 7 bases align to TRBD2. The trim removed 2 bases at V and 5 bases at J, leaving 11 bases unmatched. The CDR3 runs 15 residues. Germline CDR1 and CDR2: SQVTM and ANQGSEA.

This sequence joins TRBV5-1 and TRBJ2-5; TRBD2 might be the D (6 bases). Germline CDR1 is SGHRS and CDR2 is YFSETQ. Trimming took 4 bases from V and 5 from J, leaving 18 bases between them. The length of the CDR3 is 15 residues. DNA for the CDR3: TGCGCCAGCAGCGCCTGGACGCCGGGGGTGGAGACCCAGTACTTC. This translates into CASSAWTPGVETQYF. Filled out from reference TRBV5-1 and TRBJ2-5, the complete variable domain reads KAGVTQTPRYLIKTRGQQVTLSCSPISGHRSVSWYQQTPGQGLQFLFEYFSETQRNKGNFPGRFSGRQFSNSRSEMNVSTLELGDSALYLCASSAWTPGVETQYFGPGTRLLVL.

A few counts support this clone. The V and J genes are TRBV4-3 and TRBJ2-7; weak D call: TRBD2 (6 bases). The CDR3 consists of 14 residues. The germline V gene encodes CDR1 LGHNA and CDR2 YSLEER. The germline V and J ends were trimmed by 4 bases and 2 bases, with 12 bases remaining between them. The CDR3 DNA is TGCGCCAGCAGCCTGGTGGAGGGGACCTACGAGCAGTACTTC. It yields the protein CASSLVEGTYEQYF.

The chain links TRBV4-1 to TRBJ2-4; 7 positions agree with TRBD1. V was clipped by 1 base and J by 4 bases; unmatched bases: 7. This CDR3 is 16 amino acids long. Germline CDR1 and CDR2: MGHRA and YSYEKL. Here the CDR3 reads CASSQVNRGPKNIQYF. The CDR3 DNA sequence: TGCGCCAGCAGCCAAGTCAACAGGGGACCGAAAAACATTCAGTACTTC.

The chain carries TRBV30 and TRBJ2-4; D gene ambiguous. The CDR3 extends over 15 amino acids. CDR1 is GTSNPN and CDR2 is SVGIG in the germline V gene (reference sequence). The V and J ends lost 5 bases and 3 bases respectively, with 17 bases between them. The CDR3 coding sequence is TGTGCCTGGGGATGGAGCTCGGGTGACAAAAACATTCAGTACTTC. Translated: CAWGWSSGDKNIQYF.

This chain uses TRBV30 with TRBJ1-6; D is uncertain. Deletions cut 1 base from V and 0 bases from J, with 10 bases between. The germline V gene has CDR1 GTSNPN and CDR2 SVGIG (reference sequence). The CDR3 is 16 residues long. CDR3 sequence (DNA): TGTGCCTGGAGTGGCGGCGGGAGCTCCTATAATTCACCCCTCCACTTT. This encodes CAWSGGGSSYNSPLHF.

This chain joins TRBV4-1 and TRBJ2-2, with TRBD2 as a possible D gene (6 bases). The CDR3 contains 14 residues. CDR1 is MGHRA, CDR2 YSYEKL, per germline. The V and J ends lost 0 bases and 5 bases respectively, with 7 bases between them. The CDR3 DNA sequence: TGCGCCAGCAGCCAAGAGGGAGGTACCGGGGAGCTGTTTTTT. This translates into CASSQEGGTGELFF.

This CDR3 is CASSLIAGANEQFF. Here the CDR3 DNA reads TGTGCCAGCAGCCTAATAGCGGGAGCCAATGAGCAGTTCTTC. The rearrangement links TRBV7-2 to TRBJ2-1, with TRBD2 matching 9 bases. Germline V gives CDR1 SGHTA, CDR2 FQGNSA. The junction had 5 bases not matched to a gene; V was cut back by 5 bases and J by 6 bases. The CDR3 runs to 14 residues.

The CDR3: CASSQDWGLGVDTQYF. CDR3 coding DNA: TGCGCCAGCAGCCAAGATTGGGGACTAGGCGTTGATACGCAGTATTTT. This chain uses TRBV4-3 with TRBJ2-3; 8 positions agree with TRBD2. The V gene end was trimmed by 0 bases and the J gene end by 6 bases; junction bases not matched to a gene: 8. The CDR3 covers 16 residues. Germline V gives CDR1 LGHNA, CDR2 YSLEER.

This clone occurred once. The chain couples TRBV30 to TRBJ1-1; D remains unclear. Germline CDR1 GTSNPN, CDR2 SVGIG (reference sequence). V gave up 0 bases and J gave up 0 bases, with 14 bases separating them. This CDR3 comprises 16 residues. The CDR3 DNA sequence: TGTGCCTGGAGTGTGGCAGCTAGAGTAATGAACACTGAAGCTTTCTTT. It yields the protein CAWSVAARVMNTEAFF. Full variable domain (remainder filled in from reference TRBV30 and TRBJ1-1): SQTIHQWPATLVQPVGSPLSLECTVEGTSNPNLYWYRQAAGRGLQLLFYSVGIGQISSEVPQNLSASRPQDRQFILSSKKLLLSDSGFYLCAWSVAARVMNTEAFFGQGTRLTVV.

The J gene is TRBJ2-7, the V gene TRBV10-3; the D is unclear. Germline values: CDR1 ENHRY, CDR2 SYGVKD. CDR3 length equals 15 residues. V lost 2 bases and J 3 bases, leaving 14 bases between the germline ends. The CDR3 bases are TGTGCCATCAGTGAGCTAAGCAGGATGCACTACGAGCAGTACTTC. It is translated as CAISELSRMHYEQYF.

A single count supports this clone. CDR3 nucleotides: TGCGCCAGCAGTGAGTCGGTTGTCCCCGGGACCCAGTACTTC. This encodes CASSESVVPGTQYF. V usage is TRBV10-1 and J usage is TRBJ2-5; D ambiguous. V was trimmed by 0 bases and J by 7 bases, leaving 12 bases between them. CDR3 size: 14 residues. Looked up from germline, CDR1 is WNHNN and CDR2 is SYGVQD (reference sequence).

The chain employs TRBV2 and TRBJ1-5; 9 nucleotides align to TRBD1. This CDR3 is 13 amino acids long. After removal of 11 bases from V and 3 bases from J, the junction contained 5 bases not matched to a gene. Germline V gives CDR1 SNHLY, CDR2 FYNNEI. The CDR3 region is CAARQGVNQPQHF. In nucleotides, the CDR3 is TGTGCCGCCCGACAGGGGGTCAATCAGCCCCAGCATTTT.

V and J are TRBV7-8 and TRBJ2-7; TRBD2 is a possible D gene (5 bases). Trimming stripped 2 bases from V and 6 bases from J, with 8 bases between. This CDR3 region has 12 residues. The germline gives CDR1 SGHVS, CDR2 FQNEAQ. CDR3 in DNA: TGTGCCAGCAGCTTACGCGGAGGCGAGCAGTACTTC. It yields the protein CASSLRGGEQYF.

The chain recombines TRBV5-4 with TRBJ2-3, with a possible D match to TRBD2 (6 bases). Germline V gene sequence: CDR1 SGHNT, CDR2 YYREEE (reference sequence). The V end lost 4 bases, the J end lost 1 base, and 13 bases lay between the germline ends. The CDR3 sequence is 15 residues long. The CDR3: CASSRVSGGTDTQYF. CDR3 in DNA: TGTGCCAGCAGCAGAGTTAGCGGAGGCACAGATACGCAGTATTTT.

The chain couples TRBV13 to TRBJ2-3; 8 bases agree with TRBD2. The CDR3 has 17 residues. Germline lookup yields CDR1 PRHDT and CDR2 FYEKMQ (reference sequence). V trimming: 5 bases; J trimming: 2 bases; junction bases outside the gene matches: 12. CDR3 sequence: CASSPPPTSESTDTQYF. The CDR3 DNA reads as TGTGCCAGCAGCCCACCCCCGACTAGCGAATCCACAGATACGCAGTATTTT.

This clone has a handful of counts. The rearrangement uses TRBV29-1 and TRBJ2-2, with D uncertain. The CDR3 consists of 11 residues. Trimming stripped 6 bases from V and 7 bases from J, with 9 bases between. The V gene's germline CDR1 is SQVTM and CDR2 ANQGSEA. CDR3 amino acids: CSVVSIGELFF. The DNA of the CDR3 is TGCAGCGTCGTCTCAATCGGGGAGCTGTTTTTT.